The T cell receptor beta chain described here comes from a study of metastatic and nonmetastatic thyroid tumors. About the research overall: A comparison of repertoires was made across blood and tumor or nodule tissue from malignant and benign thyroid patients.

There are many counts of this clone. The antigen remains undetermined. Treatment of any kind had been given to no patient before thyroid surgery. Study-wide findings and caveats: As reported, TCR beta diversity in blood and tumor was significantly higher in malignant thyroid tumors than in benign nodules.

Under the authors' procedure: Using the CDR3 differences seen across clinicopathological groups, the authors built a distant-metastasis classifier for papillary thyroid cancer, which was meant to discriminate distant-metastatic patients. Through MiXCR, TCRdb re-clonotyped the PCR reads. TCRdb assigned the V and J calls; the authors' analysis was not used. The table includes 30,000 or so clones, approximately 30% detected once. Germline V gene sequence: CDR1 SGHTA, CDR2 FQGNSA. The CDR3 is 14 residues long. V gave up 4 bases and J gave up 2 bases; unmatched junction bases: 4. Sequencing input: blood. This TCR was recovered from a female donor with papillary thyroid cancer or a benign thyroid nodule (not recorded which). Some clones in this sample may be carry-over from other donors' samples. The gene calls are TRBV7-2 and TRBJ2-5; 7 bases fit TRBD1. CDR3: CASSSGQQQETQYF. The CDR3, as DNA: TGTGCCAGCAGCTCGGGACAGCAACAAGAGACCCAGTACTTC.